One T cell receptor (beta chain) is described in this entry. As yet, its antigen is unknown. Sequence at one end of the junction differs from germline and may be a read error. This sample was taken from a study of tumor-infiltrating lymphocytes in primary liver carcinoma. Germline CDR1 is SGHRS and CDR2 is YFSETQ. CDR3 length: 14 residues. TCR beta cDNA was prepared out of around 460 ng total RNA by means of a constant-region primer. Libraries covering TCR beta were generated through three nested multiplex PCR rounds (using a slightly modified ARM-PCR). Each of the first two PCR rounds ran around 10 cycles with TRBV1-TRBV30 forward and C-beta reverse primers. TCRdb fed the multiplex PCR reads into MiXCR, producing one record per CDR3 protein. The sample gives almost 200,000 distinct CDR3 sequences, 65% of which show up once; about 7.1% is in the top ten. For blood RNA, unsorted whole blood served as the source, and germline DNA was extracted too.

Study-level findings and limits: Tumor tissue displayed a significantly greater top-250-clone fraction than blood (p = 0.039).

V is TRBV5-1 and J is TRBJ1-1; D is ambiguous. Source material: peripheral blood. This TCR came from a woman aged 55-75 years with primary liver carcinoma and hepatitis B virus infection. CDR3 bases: TGCGCCAGCAGATTAGGCGGAGTGAACACTGATGCTTTCTTT. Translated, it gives CASRLGGVNTDAFF.